These 5 T cell receptor beta chains share one sample of origin, sequenced in a study of Graves' ophthalmopathy and Graves' hyperthyroidism. Researchers took RNA transcripts and amplified TCR beta CDR3 regions from them. After a first-round RT-PCR with HTBI primers, a second-round multiplex PCR was run. MiXCR, run by TCRdb on the multiplex PCR reads, gives a single entry per CDR3 protein. The repertoire holds hundreds of thousands of distinct CDR3 sequences, with about 24% as singletons. The sequenced sample was peripheral blood. Receptors originate from a woman younger than 30 with stable Graves' hyperthyroidism. Some clones in this sample may be carry-over from other donors' samples.

This clonotype showed up just a few times. The chain employs TRBV3-1 and TRBJ1-5, with D unresolved. CDR1 LGHDT and CDR2 YNNKEL come from the germline V gene (reference sequence). The CDR3 is 15 amino acids. V was clipped by 6 bases and J by 2 bases, with 14 bases between them. The CDR3 region is CASSAGWGGNQPQHF. CDR3 bases: TGTGCCAGCAGTGCGGGGTGGGGAGGCAATCAGCCCCAGCATTTT.

This clonotype has a count of ten or more. CDR3 sequence reads: CASSVLENTEAFF. The DNA for the CDR3 is TGTGCCAGCAGTGTTTTAGAGAACACTGAAGCTTTCTTT. The J gene is TRBJ1-1, the V gene TRBV2; the D is unclear. Germline CDR1 SNHLY, CDR2 FYNNEI. V dropped 4 bases and J dropped 1 base, with 7 bases sitting between them. The CDR3 runs 13 residues.

This clonotype was counted many times. This chain connects TRBV11-2 to TRBJ2-5; 8 bases line up with TRBD1. This CDR3 contains 14 residues. Germline lookup yields CDR1 SGHAT and CDR2 FQNNGV. J lost 1 base, V lost 6 bases, and 4 bases had no gene match. The CDR3 here is CASSLGQGQETQYF. In DNA form, the CDR3 reads TGTGCCAGCAGTCTCGGACAGGGCCAAGAGACCCAGTACTTC.

The table lists this clonotype with many counts. V usage is TRBV19 and J usage is TRBJ2-2; 7 positions match TRBD1. The V gene's germline CDR1 is LNHDA and CDR2 SQIVND (reference sequence). V trimming: 8 bases; J trimming: 6 bases; junction bases outside the gene matches: 0. This CDR3 is 11 amino acids long. The CDR3 coding sequence is TGTGCCAGTCAGGGGGCCGGGGAGCTGTTTTTT. Amino acid sequence: CASQGAGELFF. The full variable domain, with the rest looked up from reference TRBV19 and TRBJ2-2, is DGGITQSPKYLFRKEGQNVTLSCEQNLNHDAMYWYRQDPGQGLRLIYYSQIVNDFQKGDIAEGYSVSREKKESFPLTVTSAQKNPTAFYLCASQGAGELFFGEGSRLTVL.

This clonotype was observed many times. This chain links TRBV6-5 with TRBJ2-2, with D unclear. The germline V and J ends were trimmed by 4 bases and 1 base, with 10 bases remaining between them. There are 15 residues in the CDR3. Germline V gene data show CDR1 as MNHEY and CDR2 as SVGAGI. CDR3 nucleotide sequence: TGTGCCAGCAGTTCTCAACGGAAGAACACCGGGGAGCTGTTTTTT. This gives the protein CASSSQRKNTGELFF.